The clone carrying this T cell receptor beta chain was detected only a few times. The record originates from a study of CD8+CD57+ T cells in acquired aplastic anemia. Researchers used genomic DNA as the template to profile TCR beta VDJ and CDR3. Each CDR3 protein gets one entry after TCRdb re-called the reads with MiXCR. This table has some 180,000 distinct CDR3 sequences, 45% to 60% appearing once. Individuals selected for sequencing had exhibited CD8+CD57+ cell expansion on flow cytometry. The clonotype comes from a human donor with aplastic anemia. The material sequenced was sorted CD4+, CD8+, or CD8+CD57+ T cells (not recorded which) from PBMCs.

CDR3 region: CASSPLPDEQYF. CDR3 sequence (DNA): TGTGCCAGCAGTCCCCTTCCCGACGAGCAGTACTTC. The chain joins TRBV7-9 to TRBJ2-7; D is unresolved. The CDR3 length is 12 residues. The V end lost 6 bases, the J end lost 5 bases, and 11 bases lay between the germline ends. The germline gives CDR1 SEHNR, CDR2 FQNEAQ (reference sequence).